This T cell receptor (beta chain) was profiled in a study of long-term antiretroviral therapy in people with HIV. Study-level findings and limits: Repertoire dominance by clones expanded before ART was seen at all time points. Post-ART samples showed increased diversity that remained below transplant donor control levels.

To note about this clone: The target antigen is unknown.

The immunoSEQ assay was v3.0, run at survey level. Clones were read by immunoSEQ multiplex PCR, and TCRdb kept only the in-frame ones, dropping some. The data show approximately 25,000 clones, roughly 84% seen once. CDR3 length equals 14 residues. After removal of 9 bases from V and 6 bases from J, the junction contained 6 bases not matched to a gene. CDR1 and CDR2 from the germline V gene are SGHNT and YENEEA. The sample in question was unsorted PBMCs, obtained 3 years after starting antiretroviral therapy. The V gene is TRBV11-3, the J gene TRBJ2-1, with 12 bases lining up with TRBD2. The clonotype originates from a man aged 50 to 60 with HIV. The CDR3 nucleotides read TGTGCCAGTGGAGGACTAGCGGGGTCCAATGAGCAGTTCTTC. Protein product: CASGGLAGSNEQFF.